This is a list of T cell receptor beta chains from one sample in a study of blood T cell repertoires in COVID-19. The assay was immunoSEQ multiplex PCR, and TCRdb's table has in-frame clones only and misses some. The sample includes 180,000 or so clones, about 88% of them seen just once. The sequenced sample was peripheral blood. The receptors here all came from a young man with acute or convalescent COVID-19. Each CDR3 is given with its conserved first and last residue. Each record gives: clone size, V gene, D gene, CDR3 length, J gene, CDR3 protein, CDR3 DNA. D genes are given only for firm matches. Part of the rows lack a size; the others show once, few, many or a class for expanded clones.

>once|TRBV19|.|15|TRBJ1-1
CASSLRGLGNTEAFF
TGTGCCAGTAGCCTCAGGGGTTTGGGCAACACTGAAGCTTTCTTT
>.|TRBV6-6|.|15|TRBJ2-1
CASSYPPQGLYEQFF
TGTGCCAGCAGTTACCCCCCCCAGGGGCTCTATGAGCAGTTCTTC
>.|TRBV6-5|TRBD2|14|TRBJ2-7
CASRVAGGNYEQYF
TGTGCCAGCAGGGTAGCGGGGGGGAACTACGAGCAGTACTTC
>.|TRBV7-6|.|15|TRBJ1-3
CASSTDRASGNTIYF
TGTGCCAGCAGCACAGACAGAGCTTCTGGAAACACCATATATTTT
>.|TRBV4-1|.|13|TRBJ2-7
CASSQESAYEQYF
TGCGCCAGCAGCCAAGAGTCCGCCTACGAGCAGTACTTC
>.|TRBV19|.|16|TRBJ1-1
CASSMRFGPAGTEAFF
TGTGCCAGTAGTATGAGGTTTGGGCCCGCGGGCACTGAAGCTTTCTTT
>.|TRBV20-1|.|11|TRBJ1-2
CSGPDNYGYTF
TGCAGTGGTCCAGATAACTATGGCTACACCTTC
>.|TRBV13|TRBD1|18|TRBJ1-3
CASSTRLGQGLSGNTIYF
TGTGCCAGCAGCACCCGTCTAGGACAGGGGTTATCTGGAAACACCATATATTTT
>.|TRBV7-7|.|14|TRBJ2-5
CASSQGTNQETQYF
TGTGCCAGCAGCCAAGGGACAAACCAAGAGACCCAGTACTTC
>.|TRBV19|TRBD1|16|TRBJ1-2
CASSTGTGLGSVGYTF
TGTGCCAGTAGTACAGGGACAGGTTTGGGTTCGGTCGGCTACACCTTC
>.|TRBV6-5|TRBD1|15|TRBJ2-5
CASSSRTGGWETQYF
TGTGCCAGCAGTTCTAGGACAGGGGGTTGGGAGACCCAGTACTTC
>few|TRBV6-5|TRBD2|15|TRBJ2-1
CASSYGGGSLDEQFF
TGTGCCAGCAGTTACGGCGGGGGTTCCTTGGATGAGCAGTTCTTC
>.|TRBV30|.|12|TRBJ1-2
CAWTAGGGGYTF
TGTGCCTGGACAGCGGGGGGAGGTGGCTACACCTTC
>.|TRBV30|.|14|TRBJ1-2
CAWRRLVRSERYTF
TGTGCCTGGAGGCGCCTTGTGAGGTCGGAACGCTACACCTTC
>.|TRBV28|TRBD1|14|TRBJ1-3
CASSAGTGVSTIYF
TGTGCCAGCAGTGCCGGGACAGGGGTTTCCACCATATATTTT
>few|TRBV19|.|16|TRBJ1-1
CASSLMGQRRNTEAFF
TGTGCCAGTAGTTTAATGGGGCAACGGAGGAACACTGAAGCTTTCTTT
>.|TRBV5-5|.|15|TRBJ1-1
CASSSITALNTEAFF
TGTGCCAGCAGCTCAATTACAGCACTGAACACTGAAGCTTTCTTT
>once|TRBV11-2|.|14|TRBJ2-1
CASSQGGTINEQFF
TGTGCCAGCAGCCAAGGGGGGACTATCAATGAGCAGTTCTTC
>.|TRBV29-1|.|13|TRBJ1-4
CTGTPSTNEKLFF
TGCACTGGGACACCTTCAACTAATGAAAAACTGTTTTTT
>.|TRBV5-1|TRBD1|17|TRBJ2-6
CASRGGQGISGANVLTF
TGCGCCAGCCGTGGCGGACAGGGGATATCGGGGGCCAACGTCCTGACTTTC
>.|TRBV9|TRBD2|18|TRBJ2-2
CASSVALTGGKNTGELFF
TGTGCCAGCAGCGTAGCTCTGACGGGGGGGAAGAACACCGGGGAGCTGTTTTTT
>.|TRBV7-9|.|14|TRBJ1-1
CASSLYRVGTEAFF
TGTGCCAGCAGCTTATATCGGGTTGGCACTGAAGCTTTCTTT
>once|TRBV7-9|.|15|TRBJ1-3
CASSLPGVPGNTIYF
TGTGCCAGCAGCTTACCAGGGGTGCCTGGAAACACCATATATTTT
>.|TRBV6-7|TRBD1|17|TRBJ1-5
CASSLGQGEDSNQPQHF
TGTGCCAGCAGTTTGGGACAGGGGGAAGATAGCAATCAGCCCCAGCATTTT
>.|TRBV27|.|14|TRBJ1-5
CASRGRVGNQPQHF
TGTGCCAGCAGGGGCAGGGTAGGCAATCAGCCCCAGCATTTT
>.|TRBV6-5|TRBD1|15|TRBJ1-5
CASSFSGGGNQPQHF
TGTGCCAGCAGCTTTTCAGGGGGAGGCAATCAGCCCCAGCATTTT
>.|TRBV5-1|TRBD1|15|TRBJ2-2
CASSKDRVNTGELFF
TGCGCCAGCAGCAAGGACAGGGTTAACACCGGGGAGCTGTTTTTT
>.|TRBV9|TRBD1|14|TRBJ2-7
CASSLYTGGGEQYF
TGTGCCAGCAGCCTATATACAGGGGGCGGCGAGCAGTACTTC
>.|TRBV30|.|13|TRBJ1-3
CACSQGTRNTIYF
TGTGCCTGCTCCCAGGGGACTAGAAACACCATATATTTT
>.|TRBV24-1|TRBD1|16|TRBJ2-3
CATSDPGTGGSDTQYF
TGTGCCACCAGTGACCCCGGGACAGGTGGTTCAGATACGCAGTATTTT
>.|TRBV11-3|.|13|TRBJ1-1
CASSLAPGTEAFF
TGTGCCAGCAGCTTAGCGCCGGGCACTGAAGCTTTCTTT
>few|TRBV10-1|.|15|TRBJ2-1
CASSESTGGADRRFF
TGCGCCAGCAGTGAGTCGACGGGGGGCGCGGATCGGCGGTTCTTC
>.|TRBV27|.|14|TRBJ2-2
CATQGSANTGELFF
TGTGCCACCCAGGGATCCGCGAACACCGGGGAGCTGTTTTTT
>.|TRBV30|TRBD2|13|TRBJ2-3
CAWSSGVTDTQYF
TGTGCCTGGTCTAGCGGGGTCACAGATACGCAGTATTTT
>.|TRBV30|.|13|TRBJ2-3
CAWTSGDTDTQYF
TGTGCCTGGACCTCGGGGGACACAGATACGCAGTATTTT
>.|TRBV9|TRBD2|15|TRBJ2-1
CASSVGLGRSNEQFF
TGTGCCAGCAGCGTGGGACTAGGCCGGAGCAATGAGCAGTTCTTC
>.|TRBV30|.|17|TRBJ2-6
CAWSADSLLSKANVLTF
TGTGCCTGGAGTGCGGACAGTTTGCTCTCTAAGGCCAACGTCCTGACTTTC
>.|TRBV6-6|TRBD2|16|TRBJ2-7
CASSYAEAGTSYEQYF
TGTGCCAGCAGTTACGCAGAGGCGGGGACTAGCTACGAGCAGTACTTC
>.|TRBV12-3/TRBV12-4|TRBD1|12|TRBJ1-1
CASSTGGTEAFF
TGTGCCAGCAGCACAGGGGGCACTGAAGCTTTCTTT
>.|TRBV6-5|.|14|TRBJ1-5
CASSTGQKNQPQHF
TGTGCCAGCAGCACCGGACAGAAGAATCAGCCCCAGCATTTT
>.|TRBV6-8|.|15|TRBJ2-2
CASSLGGGISGELFF
TGTGCCAGCAGTTTAGGAGGGGGCATTTCCGGGGAGCTGTTTTTT
>once|TRBV7-9|TRBD1|15|TRBJ2-7
CASSFTGDSTYEQYF
TGTGCCAGCAGCTTTACCGGGGACAGCACCTACGAGCAGTACTTC
>.|TRBV3-1/TRBV3-2|.|16|TRBJ1-3
CASSQDIGGGGNTIYF
TGTGCCAGCAGCCAAGATATCGGGGGAGGTGGGAACACCATATATTTT